The sequence of this TCR beta chain was determined in a study of molecular identifiers for immune sequencing clone quantification. The table lists this clonotype with many counts. CD8+CD4-CCR7+CD45RA+ sorting gave the naive CD8 T cells. Germline-derived CDR1 and CDR2 are SGHVS and FQNEAQ. The V and J ends lost 0 bases and 4 bases respectively, with 8 bases between them. CDR3 length equals 14 residues. TCRdb called the PCR reads again in MiXCR, with one record for every CDR3 protein. The profile shows about 510,000 distinct CDR3 sequences, roughly 26% of them singletons. The material sequenced was naive CD8+ T cells from blood, with Jurkat cell RNA spiked in. Regarding subset: FACS-sorted CD8+CD4-CCR7+CD45RA+ naive T cells. The origin of this receptor is a human donor in good health. Some libraries in this study had Jurkat cell RNA spiked in. This rearrangement joins TRBV7-8 to TRBJ2-3, with no clear D. The CDR3 DNA is TGTGCCAGCAGCTTAGCGCCAGACCCAGATACGCAGTATTTT. Translating it yields CASSLAPDPDTQYF.